The 21 T cell receptor beta chains presented below share a single source sample, sequenced in a study of shared clonotypes between healthy human individuals. Cells designated naive CD8 were CD45RO-negative and were positively selected for CCR7, with terminally differentiated effector memory CD45RA+ cells excluded. Data came from immunoSEQ multiplex PCR; TCRdb stores just in-frame clones and leaves some out. This table holds about 2 million clones, about 95% found once. The sample consisted of naive CD8+ T cells sorted from blood. Receptors originate from a man in his late teens or twenties in good health.

On this clone: In the same sample, other DNA sequences code for this CDR3. The rearrangement links TRBV6-6 to TRBJ2-2; D ambiguous. Germline V lookup: CDR1 MNHNY, CDR2 SVGAGI (reference sequence). This CDR3 is built from 11 residues. Trimming stripped 6 bases from V and 2 bases from J, with 1 base between. As DNA, the CDR3 is TGTGCCAGCAGAAACACCGGGGAGCTGTTTTTT. This translates into CASRNTGELFF.

J is TRBJ2-7 and V is TRBV19; D unresolved. The V end lost 3 bases, the J end lost 2 bases, and 11 bases lay between the germline ends. The CDR3 is 14 amino acids. CDR1 LNHDA and CDR2 SQIVND come from the germline V gene (reference sequence). The CDR3 DNA sequence: TGTGCCAGTAGTATCGACATGGTCCCCTACGAGCAGTACTTC. This codes for CASSIDMVPYEQYF.

The rearrangement uses TRBV11-2 and TRBJ1-4, with D hard to call. Trimming left V 1 base short and J 8 bases short, with 8 bases between. The CDR3 totals 13 residues. CDR1 and CDR2 from the germline V gene are SGHAT and FQNNGV. CDR3 in amino acids: CASSLGGLEKLFF. The CDR3 DNA is TGTGCCAGCAGCTTAGGAGGGTTAGAAAAACTGTTTTTT.

The chain combines TRBV27 with TRBJ2-7, with D unclear. The germline V and J ends were trimmed by 2 bases and 3 bases, with 8 bases remaining between them. The CDR3 length is 13 residues. Per germline, CDR1 MNHEY and CDR2 SMNVEV (reference sequence). CDR3 coding DNA: TGTGCCAGCAGTTTAAACAGCAACTACGAGCAGTACTTC. Its protein product is CASSLNSNYEQYF.

The chain employs TRBV13 and TRBJ2-5, with D possibly being TRBD1 (7 bases). V lost 5 bases, J lost 4 bases, and 17 bases lay in between. Germline-derived CDR1 and CDR2 are PRHDT and FYEKMQ (reference sequence). CDR3 length: 15 residues. The CDR3 nucleotides read TGTGCCAGCAGCCTATACGCAGGGGGAGGAGAGACCCAGTACTTC. Its protein is CASSLYAGGGETQYF. The complete variable domain, with remaining parts taken from reference TRBV13 and TRBJ2-5, reads AAGVIQSPRHLIKEKRETATLKCYPIPRHDTVYWYQQGPGQDPQFLISFYEKMQSDKGSIPDRFSAQQFSDYHSELNMSSLELGDSALYFCASSLYAGGGETQYFGPGTRLLVL.

A single count supports this clone. CDR3 region: CASSDWVKETQYF. CDR3 nucleotide sequence: TGTGCCAGCAGTGATTGGGTGAAAGAGACCCAGTACTTC. The V call is TRBV6-1, the J call TRBJ2-5; D is ambiguous. Germline assignment: CDR1 MNHNS and CDR2 SASEGT. V lost 3 bases to trimming and J lost 3 bases, with 8 bases between them. This CDR3 is 13 amino acids long.

The chain uses TRBV15 and TRBJ1-1; tentatively, D is TRBD1 (6 bases). With 6 bases removed from V and 4 bases from J, the gap between germline ends came to 15 bases. The germline gives CDR1 LNHNV, CDR2 YYDKDF (reference sequence). CDR3 length: 14 residues. The CDR3 DNA is TGTGCCACCAGTTACGGGGGCCCAGCCACTGAAGCTTTCTTT. It is translated as CATSYGGPATEAFF. Full variable domain (rest looked up from reference TRBV15 and TRBJ1-1): DAMVIQNPRYQVTQFGKPVTLSCSQTLNHNVMYWYQQKSSQAPKLLFHYYDKDFNNEADTPDNFQSRRPNTSFCFLDIRSPGLGDTAMYLCATSYGGPATEAFFGQGTRLTVV.

The chain uses TRBV7-9 and TRBJ2-5; D ambiguous. The V gene lost 6 bases and the J gene lost 2 bases, with 10 bases spanning the gap. The CDR3 length is 13 residues. The germline V gene encodes CDR1 SEHNR and CDR2 FQNEAQ (reference sequence). DNA of the CDR3: TGTGCCAGCAGTCCGGCATTACAAGAGACCCAGTACTTC. Its protein product is CASSPALQETQYF.

Details on this clone: This sample also contains other DNA sequences that code for the same CDR3. The chain has TRBV29-1 and TRBJ2-7, with TRBD1 identical over 10 bases. V trimming: 6 bases; J trimming: 4 bases; junction bases outside the gene matches: 3. The CDR3 loop spans 12 amino acids. Per the germline V gene, CDR1 is SQVTM and CDR2 is ANQGSEA. The CDR3 loop reads CSVRTGGYEQYF. The CDR3 coding sequence is TGCAGCGTCAGGACAGGGGGGTACGAGCAGTACTTC.

The rearrangement uses TRBV19 and TRBJ2-3; perhaps D is TRBD1 or TRBD2 (5 bases each). CDR1 LNHDA and CDR2 SQIVND come from the germline V gene (reference sequence). Between the trimmed V and J ends, which lost 7 bases and 4 bases, there was a span of 12 bases. The CDR3 is 13 amino acids. The CDR3 region has the DNA TGTGCCAGTAACTCTCTGGGGGCAGATACGCAGTATTTT. It encodes CASNSLGADTQYF. The whole variable domain, filled in from reference TRBV19 and TRBJ2-3, reads DGGITQSPKYLFRKEGQNVTLSCEQNLNHDAMYWYRQDPGQGLRLIYYSQIVNDFQKGDIAEGYSVSREKKESFPLTVTSAQKNPTAFYLCASNSLGADTQYFGPGTRLTVL.

This sequence joins TRBV28 and TRBJ1-5; D call uncertain. Trimming pared 6 bases from V and 6 bases from J, leaving 9 bases between. From germline, CDR1 is MDHEN and CDR2 SYDVKM. The CDR3 runs to 12 residues. The CDR3 reads CASRESGQPQHF. The DNA of the CDR3 is TGTGCCAGCAGGGAATCTGGTCAGCCCCAGCATTTT. The full variable domain, completed using reference TRBV28 and TRBJ1-5, is DVKVTQSSRYLVKRTGEKVFLECVQDMDHENMFWYRQDPGLGLRLIYFSYDVKMKEKGDIPEGYSVSREKKERFSLILESASTNQTSMYLCASRESGQPQHFGDGTRLSIL.

This clone appeared once. The V gene is TRBV4-1, the J gene TRBJ2-7; TRBD2 matches at 8 bases. The CDR3 runs to 14 residues. Germline loops: CDR1 MGHRA, CDR2 YSYEKL. V lost 5 bases to trimming and J lost 2 bases; unmatched junction nucleotides: 5. CDR3 bases: TGCGCCAGCAGCTACGGACTAGCCCCCTACGAGCAGTACTTC. Translated, it gives CASSYGLAPYEQYF.

This chain joins TRBV28 and TRBJ2-7; the D gene is possibly TRBD1 (5 bases). Trimming stripped 3 bases from V and 6 bases from J, with 15 bases between. The CDR3 consists of 14 residues. Germline V gives CDR1 MDHEN, CDR2 SYDVKM. The CDR3 region is CASSFQGGAGEQYF. The CDR3 region has the DNA TGTGCCAGCAGTTTCCAAGGTGGGGCTGGCGAGCAGTACTTC.

The chain combines TRBV7-9 with TRBJ2-7; either TRBD1 or TRBD2 may supply D (5 bases each). CDR1 and CDR2 from the germline V gene are SEHNR and FQNEAQ (reference sequence). V was clipped by 4 bases and J by 7 bases, with 26 bases between them. The CDR3 extends over 17 amino acids. CDR3 residues: CASSSTLGTGDREEQYF. The CDR3 nucleotides are TGTGCCAGCAGCTCGACCCTAGGGACCGGCGATCGGGAAGAGCAGTACTTC.

CDR3 amino acids: CASSFTDGPYEQYF. The CDR3 DNA reads TGCGCCAGCAGCTTTACGGACGGACCCTACGAGCAGTACTTC. The chain couples TRBV5-1 to TRBJ2-7; no clear D gene. Trimming left V 2 bases short and J 2 bases short, with 11 bases between. Per germline, CDR1 SGHRS and CDR2 YFSETQ. This CDR3 is built from 14 residues.

The CDR3 loop is CASSQEGTSLPPALGHLAKNIQYF. Here the CDR3 DNA reads TGTGCCAGCAGCCAAGAGGGGACTAGTTTACCACCTGCGTTGGGTCACCTAGCCAAAAACATTCAGTACTTC. The chain uses TRBV4-2 and TRBJ2-4; the match to TRBD2 covers 8 bases. The junction had 25 bases not matched to a gene; V was cut back by 0 bases and J by 0 bases. Germline CDR1 LGHNA, CDR2 YNFKEQ. This CDR3 spans 24 amino acids.

CDR3 sequence: CASSALGTGLEPLHF. The CDR3 DNA reads TGTGCCAGCAGCGCCCTAGGGACAGGGTTAGAACCCCTCCACTTT. The genes are TRBV9 and TRBJ1-6; 9 bases map to TRBD1. There are 15 residues in the CDR3. The germline CDR1 and CDR2 sequences are SGDLS and YYNGEE. The V and J ends lost 3 bases and 12 bases, in that order; junction bases with no gene match: 10.

The chain has TRBV6-5 and TRBJ2-5, with no clear D. From germline, CDR1 is MNHEY and CDR2 SVGAGI. This CDR3 comprises 14 residues. V was cut by 4 bases and J by 2 bases, with 11 bases left in between. CDR3: CASSSPGPQETQYF. As DNA, the CDR3 is TGTGCCAGCAGTTCCCCGGGCCCTCAAGAGACCCAGTACTTC.

The chain recombines TRBV30 with TRBJ2-6; a weak D match, TRBD1 (6 bases). The CDR3 runs to 17 residues. The V end lost 5 bases, the J end lost 0 bases, and 17 bases lay between the germline ends. CDR1 and CDR2 from the germline V gene are GTSNPN and SVGIG (reference sequence). DNA for the CDR3: TGTGCCTGGTCCACGGGACATCCCAGCTCTGGGGCCAACGTCCTGACTTTC. It encodes CAWSTGHPSSGANVLTF.

V gene TRBV6-6 combines with J gene TRBJ1-5; D ambiguous. The V gene lost 0 bases and the J gene lost 3 bases, with 6 bases spanning the gap. The CDR3 length is 14 residues. Germline lookup yields CDR1 MNHNY and CDR2 SVGAGI (reference sequence). The CDR3 bases are TGTGCCAGCAGTTACTCGGAGCACAATCAGCCCCAGCATTTT. This gives the protein CASSYSEHNQPQHF.

The chain joins TRBV6-1 to TRBJ2-7; a possible D gene is TRBD1 (6 bases). The germline V gene encodes CDR1 MNHNS and CDR2 SASEGT. This CDR3 is 14 amino acids long. Trimming removed 6 bases from V and 2 bases from J, with 14 bases in between. This chain's CDR3 is CASSGQRWAYEQYF. In DNA, the CDR3 is TGTGCCAGCAGCGGACAGCGATGGGCCTACGAGCAGTACTTC.